This TCR beta chain was sequenced during a study of T-cell memory formation after mild COVID-19. Overall study: Largely donor-specific TCR clusters were found. Study conclusions and caveats: While clones contracting from day 15 to 85 were balanced between CD4 and CD8, later expanders leaned CD4+. Second-wave clones reaching peak frequency on day 37 lacked confirmed SARS-CoV-2 specificity.

5'RACE primed at constant segments yielded TCR alpha and TCR beta cDNA libraries bearing sample barcodes and UMIs. TCRdb called the 5' RACE reads again in MiXCR, with one record for every CDR3 protein. Counted here are 500,000 to 650,000 distinct CDR3 sequences, less than 25% occurring once; the ten biggest clones make up around 9.2%. Points on this clonotype: Its antigen is still unknown.

The sequence derives from an adult woman who had mild COVID-19 (a few samples of this study predate the infection). Cell type and time point are not known. Sequencing was done on a sample of PBMCs or a T cell subset sorted from them (not recorded which).

CDR3 DNA sequence: TGCAGTGCTAGAGATCTGGGAGCCGGACGCTCTGGGGCCAACGTCCTGACTTTC. Amino acids: CSARDLGAGRSGANVLTF. V is TRBV20-1 and J is TRBJ2-6, with D tentatively TRBD2 (5 bases). V lost 0 bases, J lost 0 bases, and 15 bases lay in between. Germline V gene lookup returns CDR1 DFQATT and CDR2 SNEGSKA (reference sequence). CDR3 length: 18 amino acids.